The present T cell receptor (beta chain) was sequenced within a study of cytomegalovirus exposure and HLA in healthy donors. Study-level points and caveats: Later analysis demonstrated an association between a missense DCLRE1C variant and TCR beta V- and J-gene trimming. Three CMV-associated chains were confirmed in vitro to be specific for CMV antigens. Researchers counted over 150 TCR beta chains as cytomegalovirus-associated.

Vbeta (60) and Jbeta (13) primers were used in the PCR. TCRdb's copy holds only in-frame clones and misses some; the assay was immunoSEQ multiplex PCR. The top ten hold roughly 5.2% of the sample, which has 150,000 to 200,000 clones, 70% to 90% seen once. As regards this clone: As yet, its antigen is unknown.

Looked up from germline, CDR1 is KGHSH and CDR2 is LQKENI. The CDR3 contains 14 residues. After removal of 6 bases from V and 2 bases from J, the junction contained 6 bases not matched to a gene. This TCR came from a girl aged 10 to 17 in good health and CMV-seropositive. V gene TRBV18 combines with J gene TRBJ2-7, with TRBD1 identical over 8 bases. What was sequenced was PBMCs. In nucleotides, the CDR3 is TGTGCCAGCTCTGACAGGGGTCACCCCTACGAGCAGTACTTC. This sequence encodes CASSDRGHPYEQYF.